The clone carrying this T cell receptor beta chain turned up a few times. TCRdb itself ran the 5' RACE reads through MiXCR, one entry per CDR3 protein. The table records about 49,000 distinct CDR3 sequences, around 7% of them present only once. The data derive from a study of T-cell memory formation after mild COVID-19. This CDR3 has 16 amino acids. Germline V lookup: CDR1 SNHLY, CDR2 FYNNEI. V lost 0 bases and J 5 bases, leaving 16 bases between the germline ends. This sequence originates from a man aged 18 to 29 who had mild COVID-19 (a few samples of this study predate the infection). Cell type and time point are not known. Sequencing input: PBMCs or a T cell subset sorted from them (not recorded which). The chain has TRBV2 and TRBJ1-1, with D perhaps TRBD1 (6 bases). The DNA of the CDR3 is TGTGCCAGCAGTGAAGCTCGACAGATAGGGGGTACTGAAGCTTTCTTT. This sequence encodes CASSEARQIGGTEAFF.